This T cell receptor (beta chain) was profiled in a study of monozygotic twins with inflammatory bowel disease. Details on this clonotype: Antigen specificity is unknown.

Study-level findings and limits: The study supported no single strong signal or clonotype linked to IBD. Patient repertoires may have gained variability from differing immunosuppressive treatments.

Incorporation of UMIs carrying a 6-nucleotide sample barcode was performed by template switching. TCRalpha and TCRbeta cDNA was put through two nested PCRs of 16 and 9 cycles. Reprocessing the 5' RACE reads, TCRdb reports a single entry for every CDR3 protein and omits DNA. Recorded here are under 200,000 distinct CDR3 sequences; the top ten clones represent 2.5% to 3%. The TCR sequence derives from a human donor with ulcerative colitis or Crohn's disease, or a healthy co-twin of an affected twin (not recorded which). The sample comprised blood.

The CDR3 loop is CAVGRGDEKLFF. V gene TRBV19 combines with J gene TRBJ1-4; TCRdb reports TRBD1, a call that lacks DNA to check it against. CDR1 and CDR2 from the germline V gene are LNHDA and SQIVND (reference sequence). This CDR3 region has 12 residues.